The present entry profiles one T cell receptor (beta chain) with its context. Its target is unknown. TCRdb's table, derived via immunoSEQ multiplex PCR, lists solely in-frame clones and lacks some. Of 300,000 to 400,000 clones listed, about 86% are singletons. The entry originates in a study of Ad26.COV2.S vaccination and SARS-CoV-2 variants. The wider study: Donor was assigned to the Ad26.COV2.S arm of trial COV1001. Ad26.COV2.S shots went into the muscle once or twice, 56 days apart.

General study findings and limits: Greater spike-specific TCR breadth was seen in vaccine recipients than in placebo recipients.

Treatment here: roughly 19 received Ad26.COV2.S at low or high dose, single or two shots; about 5 received placebo; per-sample allocation not given. The study sampled participants on day 63 after the first vaccine or placebo injection. The V gene lost 0 bases and the J gene lost 8 bases, with 11 bases spanning the gap. The germline gives CDR1 SGDLS, CDR2 YYNGEE. The CDR3 covers 13 residues. Here the sequenced sample was peripheral blood, taken in a trial of Ad26.COV2.S vaccine versus placebo. The receptor's source is a person aged 18-60 years who received the Ad26.COV2.S COVID-19 vaccine or a placebo. The chain recombines TRBV9 with TRBJ1-1; D is uncertain. Here the CDR3 reads CASSVAAYSEAFF. The CDR3 nucleotides are TGTGCCAGCAGCGTAGCTGCCTATTCCGAAGCTTTCTTT.